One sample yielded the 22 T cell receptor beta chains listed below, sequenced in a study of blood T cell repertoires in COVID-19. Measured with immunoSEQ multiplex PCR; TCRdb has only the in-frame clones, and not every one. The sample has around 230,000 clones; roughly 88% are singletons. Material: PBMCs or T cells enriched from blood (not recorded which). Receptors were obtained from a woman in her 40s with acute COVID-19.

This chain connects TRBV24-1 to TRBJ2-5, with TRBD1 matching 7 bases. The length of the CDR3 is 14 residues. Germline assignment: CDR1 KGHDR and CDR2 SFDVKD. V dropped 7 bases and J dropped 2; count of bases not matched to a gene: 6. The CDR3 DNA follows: TGTGCCACCAGCCCGGGACAGAATCAAGAGACCCAGTACTTC. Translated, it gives CATSPGQNQETQYF.

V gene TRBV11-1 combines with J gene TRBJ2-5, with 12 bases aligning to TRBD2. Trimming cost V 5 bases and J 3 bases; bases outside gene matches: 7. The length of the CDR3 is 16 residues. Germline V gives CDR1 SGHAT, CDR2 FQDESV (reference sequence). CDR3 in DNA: TGTGCCAGCAGCCAGATCGCTAGCGGGGGGGAAGAGACCCAGTACTTC. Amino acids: CASSQIASGGEETQYF.

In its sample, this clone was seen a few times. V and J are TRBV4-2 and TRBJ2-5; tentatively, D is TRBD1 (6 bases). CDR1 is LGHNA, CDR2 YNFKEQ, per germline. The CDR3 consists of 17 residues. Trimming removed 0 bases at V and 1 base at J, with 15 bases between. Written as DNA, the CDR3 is TGTGCCAGCAGCCAAGATCTTTGGGGGCGCCCCCAAGAGACCCAGTACTTC. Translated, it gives CASSQDLWGRPQETQYF.

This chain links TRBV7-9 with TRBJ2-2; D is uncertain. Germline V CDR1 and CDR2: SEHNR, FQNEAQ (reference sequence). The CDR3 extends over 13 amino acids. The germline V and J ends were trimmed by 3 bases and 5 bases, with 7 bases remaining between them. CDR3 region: CASSFSWTGELFF. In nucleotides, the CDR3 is TGTGCCAGCAGCTTTAGTTGGACCGGGGAGCTGTTTTTT.

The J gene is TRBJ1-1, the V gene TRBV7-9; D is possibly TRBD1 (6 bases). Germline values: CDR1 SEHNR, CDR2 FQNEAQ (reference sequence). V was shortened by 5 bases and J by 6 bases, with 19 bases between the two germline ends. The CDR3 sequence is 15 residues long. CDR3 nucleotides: TGTGCCAGCAGCCCCCGTATAGGGGGTAAGGCTGAAGCTTTCTTT. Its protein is CASSPRIGGKAEAFF.

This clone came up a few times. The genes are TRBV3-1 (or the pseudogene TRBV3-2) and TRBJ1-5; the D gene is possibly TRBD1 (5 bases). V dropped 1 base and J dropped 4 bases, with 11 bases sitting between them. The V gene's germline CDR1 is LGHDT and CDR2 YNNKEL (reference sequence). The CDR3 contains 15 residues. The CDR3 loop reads CASSQAVGGNQPQHF. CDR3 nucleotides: TGTGCCAGCAGCCAAGCGGTGGGGGGAAATCAGCCCCAGCATTTT.

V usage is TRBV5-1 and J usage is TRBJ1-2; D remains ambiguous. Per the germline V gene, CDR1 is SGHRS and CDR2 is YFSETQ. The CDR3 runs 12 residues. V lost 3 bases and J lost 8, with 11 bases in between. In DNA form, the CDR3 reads TGCGCCAGCAGCTCGCCTTCTAGGGGCTACACCTTC. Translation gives CASSSPSRGYTF.

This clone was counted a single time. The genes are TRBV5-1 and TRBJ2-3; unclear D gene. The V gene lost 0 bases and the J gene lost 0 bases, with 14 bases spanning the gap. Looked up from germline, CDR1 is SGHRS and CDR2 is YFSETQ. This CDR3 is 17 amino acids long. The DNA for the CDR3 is TGCGCCAGCAGCTTGGAAGCCCCGGGTGCTAGCACAGATACGCAGTATTTT. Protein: CASSLEAPGASTDTQYF.

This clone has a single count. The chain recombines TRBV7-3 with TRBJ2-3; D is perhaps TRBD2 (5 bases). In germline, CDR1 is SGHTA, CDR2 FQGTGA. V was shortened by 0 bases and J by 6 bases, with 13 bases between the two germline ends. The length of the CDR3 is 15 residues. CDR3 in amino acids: CASSLTPGESDTQYF. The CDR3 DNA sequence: TGTGCCAGCAGCTTAACCCCTGGGGAGTCGGATACGCAGTATTTT.

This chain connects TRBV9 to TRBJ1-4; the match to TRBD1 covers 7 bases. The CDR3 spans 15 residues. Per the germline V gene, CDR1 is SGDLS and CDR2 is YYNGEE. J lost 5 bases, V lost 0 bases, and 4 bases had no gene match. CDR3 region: CASSVVAGGNEKLFF. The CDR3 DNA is TGTGCCAGCAGCGTAGTGGCAGGGGGGAATGAAAAACTGTTTTTT.

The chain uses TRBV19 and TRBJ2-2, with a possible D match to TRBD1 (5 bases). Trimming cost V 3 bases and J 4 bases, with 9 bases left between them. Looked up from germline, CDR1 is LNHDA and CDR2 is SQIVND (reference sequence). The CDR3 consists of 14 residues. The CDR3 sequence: CASSIQGVTGELFF. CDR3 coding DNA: TGTGCCAGTAGTATCCAGGGTGTCACCGGGGAGCTGTTTTTT. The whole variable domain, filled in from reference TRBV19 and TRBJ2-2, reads DGGITQSPKYLFRKEGQNVTLSCEQNLNHDAMYWYRQDPGQGLRLIYYSQIVNDFQKGDIAEGYSVSREKKESFPLTVTSAQKNPTAFYLCASSIQGVTGELFFGEGSRLTVL.

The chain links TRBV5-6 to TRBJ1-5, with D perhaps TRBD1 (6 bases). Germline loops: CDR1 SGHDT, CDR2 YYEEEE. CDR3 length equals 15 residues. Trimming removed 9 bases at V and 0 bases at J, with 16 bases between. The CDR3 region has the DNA TGTGCCACCCACGCCATGGGGGCTAGCAATCAGCCCCAGCATTTT. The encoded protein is CATHAMGASNQPQHF.

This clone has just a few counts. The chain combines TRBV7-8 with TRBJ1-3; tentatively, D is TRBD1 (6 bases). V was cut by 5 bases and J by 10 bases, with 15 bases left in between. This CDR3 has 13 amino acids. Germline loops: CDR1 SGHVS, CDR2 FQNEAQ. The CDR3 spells CASSKGSDRTIYF. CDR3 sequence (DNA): TGTGCCAGCAGCAAGGGGTCTGACAGGACCATATATTTT.

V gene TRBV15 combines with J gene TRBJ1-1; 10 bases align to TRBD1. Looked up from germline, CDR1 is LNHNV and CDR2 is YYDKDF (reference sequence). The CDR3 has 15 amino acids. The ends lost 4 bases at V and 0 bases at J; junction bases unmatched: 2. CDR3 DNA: TGTGCCACCAGCACCGGGACAGGGGTGAACACTGAAGCTTTCTTT. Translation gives CATSTGTGVNTEAFF. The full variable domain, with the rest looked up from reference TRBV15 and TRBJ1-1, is DAMVIQNPRYQVTQFGKPVTLSCSQTLNHNVMYWYQQKSSQAPKLLFHYYDKDFNNEADTPDNFQSRRPNTSFCFLDIRSPGLGDTAMYLCATSTGTGVNTEAFFGQGTRLTVV.

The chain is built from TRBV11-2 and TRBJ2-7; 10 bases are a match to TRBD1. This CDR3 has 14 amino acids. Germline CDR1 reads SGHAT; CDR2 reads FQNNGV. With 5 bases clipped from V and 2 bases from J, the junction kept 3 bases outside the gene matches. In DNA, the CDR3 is TGTGCCAGCAGCCCGGGACAGGGGCCCTACGAGCAGTACTTC. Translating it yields CASSPGQGPYEQYF.

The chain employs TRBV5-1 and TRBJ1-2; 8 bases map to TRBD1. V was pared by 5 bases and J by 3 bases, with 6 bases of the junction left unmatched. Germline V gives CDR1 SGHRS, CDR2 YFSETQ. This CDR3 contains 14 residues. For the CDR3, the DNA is TGCGCCAGCAGTACTCCGGGACAGGACTATGGCTACACCTTC. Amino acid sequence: CASSTPGQDYGYTF. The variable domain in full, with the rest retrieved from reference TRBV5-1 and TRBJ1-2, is KAGVTQTPRYLIKTRGQQVTLSCSPISGHRSVSWYQQTPGQGLQFLFEYFSETQRNKGNFPGRFSGRQFSNSRSEMNVSTLELGDSALYLCASSTPGQDYGYTFGSGTRLTVV.

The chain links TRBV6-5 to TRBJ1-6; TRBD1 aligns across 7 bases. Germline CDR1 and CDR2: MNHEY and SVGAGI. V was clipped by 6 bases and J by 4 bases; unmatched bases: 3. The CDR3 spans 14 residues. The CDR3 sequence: CASRTGQYNSPLHF. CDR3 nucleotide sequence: TGTGCCAGCAGAACGGGACAGTATAATTCACCCCTCCACTTT.

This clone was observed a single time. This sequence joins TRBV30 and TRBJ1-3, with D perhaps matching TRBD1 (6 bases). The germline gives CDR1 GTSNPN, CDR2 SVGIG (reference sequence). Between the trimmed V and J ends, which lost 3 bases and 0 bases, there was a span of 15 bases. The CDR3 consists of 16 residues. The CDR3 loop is CAWSLLGGPSGNTIYF. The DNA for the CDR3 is TGTGCCTGGAGCCTCTTAGGGGGACCCTCTGGAAACACCATATATTTT.

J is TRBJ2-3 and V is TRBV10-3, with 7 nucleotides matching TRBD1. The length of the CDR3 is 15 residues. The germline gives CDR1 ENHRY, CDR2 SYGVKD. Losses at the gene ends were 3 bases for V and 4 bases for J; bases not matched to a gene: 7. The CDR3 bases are TGTGCCATCAGTGAAGATAGACAGGGCCCAGATACGCAGTATTTT. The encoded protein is CAISEDRQGPDTQYF.

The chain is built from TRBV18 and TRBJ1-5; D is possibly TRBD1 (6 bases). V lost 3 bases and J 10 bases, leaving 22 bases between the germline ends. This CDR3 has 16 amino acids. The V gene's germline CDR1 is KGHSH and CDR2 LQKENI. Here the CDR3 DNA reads TGTGCCAGCTCACCCCGGACAGCCGCGGAAATGCGACCCCAGCATTTT. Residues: CASSPRTAAEMRPQHF.

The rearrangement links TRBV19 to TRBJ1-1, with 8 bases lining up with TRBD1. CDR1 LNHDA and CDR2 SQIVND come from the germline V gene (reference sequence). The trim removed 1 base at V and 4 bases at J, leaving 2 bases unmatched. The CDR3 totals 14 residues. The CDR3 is CASSIGTGGTEAFF. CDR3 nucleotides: TGTGCCAGTAGTATAGGTACAGGGGGCACTGAAGCTTTCTTT.

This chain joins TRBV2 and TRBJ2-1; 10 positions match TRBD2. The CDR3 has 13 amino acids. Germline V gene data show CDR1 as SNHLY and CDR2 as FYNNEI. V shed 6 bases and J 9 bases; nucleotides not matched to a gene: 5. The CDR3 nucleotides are TGTGCCAGCAGCCCCGCTAGCGGGGGTGAGCAGTTCTTC. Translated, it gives CASSPASGGEQFF.